This T cell receptor (beta chain) stems from a study of cytomegalovirus exposure and HLA in healthy donors. Whole-study findings and limits: The authors assumed roughly uniform sequencing depth across donors for presence/absence analyses.

On this clone itself: What it binds is not known.

V lost 4 bases and J 6 bases, leaving 26 bases between the germline ends. Germline V gene lookup returns CDR1 SGHRS and CDR2 YFSETQ. CDR3 size: 18 residues. The primer mix had 60 Vbeta and 13 Jbeta primers. Profiled with immunoSEQ multiplex PCR; TCRdb holds only in-frame clones, not every one. This sample has some 170,000 clones, with around 78% found just once. V is TRBV5-1 and J is TRBJ2-1, with D possibly being TRBD2 (5 bases). The sequence came from a woman in her forties in good health and CMV-seronegative. The sequenced sample was PBMCs. CDR3 amino acids: CASSPPTPGGPISNEQFF. The CDR3 DNA is TGCGCCAGCAGCCCACCTACCCCTGGCGGGCCCATTTCCAATGAGCAGTTCTTC. Looking up the rest from reference TRBV5-1 and TRBJ2-1 gives the full variable domain: KAGVTQTPRYLIKTRGQQVTLSCSPISGHRSVSWYQQTPGQGLQFLFEYFSETQRNKGNFPGRFSGRQFSNSRSEMNVSTLELGDSALYLCASSPPTPGGPISNEQFFGPGTRLTVL.